The next 5 T cell receptor beta chains were all read from a single sample in a study of cytomegalovirus exposure and HLA in healthy donors. Measured with immunoSEQ multiplex PCR; TCRdb has only the in-frame clones, and not every one. The table lists some 120,000 clones, approximately 92% of them singletons. Specimen: PBMCs. Receptor source: a woman under 30 in good health and CMV-seronegative.

The V call is TRBV7-2, the J call TRBJ2-1; 8 nucleotides align to TRBD2. The V gene end was trimmed by 4 bases and the J gene end by 13 bases; junction bases not matched to a gene: 12. The CDR3 contains 14 residues. CDR1 and CDR2 from the germline V gene are SGHTA and FQGNSA. CDR3 loop: CASSSWGGSGNQFF. The CDR3 nucleotides read TGTGCCAGCAGCTCATGGGGTGGTAGCGGGAATCAGTTCTTC.

On this clone: The same CDR3 is also encoded by other DNA sequences in this sample. The chain uses TRBV27 and TRBJ1-5, with TRBD1 matching over 9 bases. The V gene's germline CDR1 is MNHEY and CDR2 SMNVEV (reference sequence). V shed 5 bases, J shed 4 bases, and the junction held 3 bases outside the gene matches. There are 14 residues in the CDR3. The CDR3 DNA is TGTGCCAGCAGTCCCGGACAGGGGAATCAGCCCCAGCATTTT. Translated, it gives CASSPGQGNQPQHF.

The gene calls are TRBV7-9 and TRBJ1-2, with 7 bases fitting TRBD1. The CDR3 contains 14 residues. CDR1 and CDR2 from the germline V gene are SEHNR and FQNEAQ (reference sequence). J gave up 5 bases and V 3 bases, and 6 bases lay outside the gene matches. The CDR3 coding sequence is TGTGCCAGCAGCTTTGAGGGGGCGCTATATGGCTACACCTTC. This sequence encodes CASSFEGALYGYTF.

V usage is TRBV6-1 and J usage is TRBJ2-1, with D perhaps TRBD2 (6 bases). With 5 bases removed from V and 10 bases from J, the gap between germline ends came to 15 bases. CDR1 and CDR2 from the germline V gene are MNHNS and SASEGT. This CDR3 is 13 amino acids long. CDR3 DNA: TGTGCCAGCAGTTCCAACGCGGGGCGAGAGCAGTTCTTC. Its translation: CASSSNAGREQFF.

The chain recombines TRBV6-6 with TRBJ2-7; D gene uncertain. Germline-derived CDR1 and CDR2 are MNHNY and SVGAGI (reference sequence). The CDR3 runs to 11 residues. V was shortened by 7 bases and J by 3 bases, with 7 bases between the two germline ends. In DNA, the CDR3 is TGTGCCAGCACCCTTAACTACGAGCAGTACTTC. Protein sequence: CASTLNYEQYF.